A selection of T cell receptor beta chains follows, all from one sample in a study of Tregs in tolerant kidney transplant recipients. Measured with immunoSEQ multiplex PCR; TCRdb has only the in-frame clones, and not every one. The table records some 47,000 clones, about 92% of them present only once. Source: CD8+ T cells from blood (PBMCs), taken 12 months after the transplant. Receptor source: a human patient who received a combined kidney and bone marrow transplant. Among the T cells, some may be from the graft donor. The CDR3 runs from the conserved cysteine through the conserved F or W. The D gene is left open where the match is weak. Size values are once, few and many counts, or a class for expanded clones, and some rows have none.

D gene	clone size	V gene	J gene	CDR3 DNA	CDR3 protein
NA	NA	TRBV7-9	TRBJ2-7	TGTGCCAGCAGTTCGAGGGACTTAGACTACGAGCAGTACTTC	CASSSRDLDYEQYF
NA	NA	TRBV13	TRBJ2-7	TGTGCCAGCAGTTCCCACATACCCTCCTACGAGCAGTACTTC	CASSSHIPSYEQYF
TRBD2	NA	TRBV27	TRBJ2-3	TGTGCCAGCAGTTTGACTAGCGGGGACACAGATACGCAGTATTTT	CASSLTSGDTDTQYF
NA	NA	TRBV7-8	TRBJ2-1	TGTGCCAGCAGCTCCAAGCTGCGGACTCTCTTCCCTTACAATGAGCAGTTCTTC	CASSSKLRTLFPYNEQFF
TRBD1	NA	TRBV23-1	TRBJ2-1	TGCGCCAGCAGTCAGTGTTGCGGGACAGGGGATGTCAATGAGCAGTTCTTC	CASSQCCGTGDVNEQFF
NA	NA	TRBV6-5	TRBJ2-7	TGTGCCAGCAGTTACTCTCGGGGCTACGAGCAGTACTTC	CASSYSRGYEQYF
TRBD2	NA	TRBV27	TRBJ2-1	TGTGCCAGCAGTTTATTAGCTAGCGGGGGTAATGAGCAGTTCTTC	CASSLLASGGNEQFF
NA	NA	TRBV27	TRBJ1-2	TGTGCCAGCAGTACCTTGGACAGTCCTAACTATGGCTACACCTTC	CASSTLDSPNYGYTF
TRBD2	NA	TRBV10-3	TRBJ2-3	TGTGCCATCAGTGTCCCTAGCGGGGGCACAGATACGCAGTATTTT	CAISVPSGGTDTQYF
TRBD1	NA	TRBV7-9	TRBJ2-2	TGTGCCAGCAGCCCGCTAGAGGGGGCATCCGGGGAGCTGTTTTTT	CASSPLEGASGELFF
TRBD1	NA	TRBV4-3	TRBJ2-7	TGCGCCAGCAGCCAAGATGGAGGGACAGGGGTTGGGGAGCAGTACTTC	CASSQDGGTGVGEQYF
NA	NA	TRBV7-8	TRBJ2-7	TGTGCCAGCAGCTTACGGACAGACTACGAGCAGTACTTC	CASSLRTDYEQYF
NA	few	TRBV15	TRBJ2-3	TGTGCCACCAGCAGAGAGAGCGGAGAAACAGATACGCAGTATTTT	CATSRESGETDTQYF
NA	NA	TRBV4-3	TRBJ2-1	TGCGCCAGCAGCCAATATCCAGGCTATCGGGAGCAGTTCTTC	CASSQYPGYREQFF
TRBD1	once	TRBV2	TRBJ1-4	TGTGCCAGCAGTGCCGACAGGGGCACTAATGAAAAACTGTTTTTT	CASSADRGTNEKLFF
NA	NA	TRBV7-9	TRBJ2-7	TGTGCCAGCAGCCGAGGGGGATTCGAGCAGTACTTC	CASSRGGFEQYF
NA	NA	TRBV11-3	TRBJ2-1	TGTGCCAGCAGCTTAGGCGTCGACAATGAGCAGTTCTTC	CASSLGVDNEQFF
NA	once	TRBV27	TRBJ2-3	TGTGCCAGCAGTTTATCATCCCGAGGAGATACGCAGTATTTT	CASSLSSRGDTQYF
NA	NA	TRBV27	TRBJ2-7	TGTGCCAGCAGGAAAAGACTAGTAGCAAAATACGAGCAGTACTTC	CASRKRLVAKYEQYF
NA	NA	TRBV7-9	TRBJ2-2	TGTGCCAGCAGCTTTTGGGACACCACCGGGGAGCTGTTTTTT	CASSFWDTTGELFF
NA	once	TRBV4-3	TRBJ2-3	TGCGCCAGCAGCCAAGGTAGCGCCGACGATACGCAGTATTTT	CASSQGSADDTQYF
TRBD1	once	TRBV30	TRBJ2-2	TGTGCCTGGAGCCCTGACAGGGGTGCCGGGGAGCTGTTTTTT	CAWSPDRGAGELFF
NA	NA	TRBV19	TRBJ2-1	TGTGCCAGTAGTATCGGACTTGACAATGAGCAGTTCTTC	CASSIGLDNEQFF
TRBD1	NA	TRBV4-1	TRBJ2-3	TGCGCCAGCAGCTACGGGACAGGGATTTCGAATACGCAGTATTTT	CASSYGTGISNTQYF
NA	NA	TRBV6-5	TRBJ2-2	TGTGCCAGCAGAGCTTTAACCGATACCGGGGAGCTGTTTTTT	CASRALTDTGELFF
TRBD2	NA	TRBV7-9	TRBJ2-1	TGTGCCAGCAGCCCGGGACTAGCGGCGTACAATGAGCAGTTCTTC	CASSPGLAAYNEQFF
TRBD2	NA	TRBV7-9	TRBJ2-7	TGTGCCAGCAGCCTGAGGACTAGCGGGAGTTTGGAGCAGTACTTC	CASSLRTSGSLEQYF
NA	NA	TRBV6-5	TRBJ2-3	TGTGCCAGCAGTTACTCTTTAGAATTTTCCACAGATACGCAGTATTTT	CASSYSLEFSTDTQYF
NA	NA	TRBV10-3	TRBJ2-7	TGTGCCATCAGTGAGCCTAAAGGGGTGGAAAACTCCTACGAGCAGTACTTC	CAISEPKGVENSYEQYF
NA	once	TRBV5-6	TRBJ1-2	TGTGCCAGCAGCTTGGCATATCTAGTTAACTATGGCTACACCTTC	CASSLAYLVNYGYTF
TRBD2	NA	TRBV4-2	TRBJ2-7	TGTGCCAGCAGCCAAGATCCAGCGGGAGGCTACGAGCAGTACTTC	CASSQDPAGGYEQYF
NA	NA	TRBV4-1	TRBJ2-7	TGCGCCAGCAGGCATTCGCCTAGCGACGAGCAGTACTTC	CASRHSPSDEQYF
TRBD2	NA	TRBV28	TRBJ2-2	TGTGCCAGCAGCTGGGGGGGTTTGGATTTAGGGGAGCTGTTTTTT	CASSWGGLDLGELFF
NA	NA	TRBV5-6	TRBJ2-1	TGTGCCAGCAGCTTGGTTTCTAGTAGCGATGAGCAGTTCTTC	CASSLVSSSDEQFF
NA	NA	TRBV4-2	TRBJ2-2	TGTGCCAGCAGCCAAGGCAGGGGCAGGGTGAACGCCGGGGAGCTGTTTTTT	CASSQGRGRVNAGELFF
TRBD1	once	TRBV10-3	TRBJ2-7	TGTGCCACTGGGACAGGGGGCCGCTACGAGCAGTACTTC	CATGTGGRYEQYF
TRBD2	NA	TRBV18	TRBJ2-2	TGTGCCAGCTCACCACCGACGAAACTCAGACTAGCGGGAGACCGGGCCGGGGAGCTGTTTTTT	CASSPPTKLRLAGDRAGELFF
TRBD2	NA	TRBV18	TRBJ2-5	TGTGCCAGCTCACCATTTGGGACTAGCGGGAGGCCTCGGGAGACCCAGTACTTC	CASSPFGTSGRPRETQYF
NA	few	TRBV7-8	TRBJ1-2	TGTGCCAGCACCAAATTATCAGGCCGGGGCTACACCTTC	CASTKLSGRGYTF
NA	NA	TRBV4-1	TRBJ1-1	TGCGCCAGCAGCCAAGATGCCAGAAACACTGAAGCTTTCTTT	CASSQDARNTEAFF
TRBD1	NA	TRBV19	TRBJ1-5	TGTGCCAGTGGACCGGGACAGAGAAGCAATCAGCCCCAGCATTTT	CASGPGQRSNQPQHF
NA	once	TRBV9	TRBJ2-7	TGTGCCAGCAGCGGGGGCCCGAGCTCCTACGAGCAGTACTTC	CASSGGPSSYEQYF
NA	NA	TRBV19	TRBJ1-2	TGTGCCAGTAGTATAGCTGCAGTTAACTATGGCTACACCTTC	CASSIAAVNYGYTF
TRBD2	NA	TRBV4-3	TRBJ2-1	TGCGCCAGCCGAGGACTAGGGCCCAATGAGCAGTTCTTC	CASRGLGPNEQFF
NA	NA	TRBV27	TRBJ2-5	TGTGCCAGCAGTACTTTACAGGGTTCCGAAGAGACCCAGTACTTC	CASSTLQGSEETQYF
NA	NA	TRBV7-3	TRBJ2-1	TGTGCCAGCAGCATACTTACGTCTGGTGAGCAGTTCTTC	CASSILTSGEQFF
NA	NA	TRBV30	TRBJ1-1	TGTGCCTGGAGTTGGAGAATAGGAGCTTTCTTT	CAWSWRIGAFF
TRBD1	few	TRBV5-1	TRBJ2-7	TGCGCCAGCAGCTTTATATCGGGACAGGGAGGTCACGAGCAGTACTTC	CASSFISGQGGHEQYF
TRBD1	NA	TRBV4-3	TRBJ2-3	TGCGCCAGCAGCCATCTTCCGGGACAGGACACAGATACGCAGTATTTT	CASSHLPGQDTDTQYF